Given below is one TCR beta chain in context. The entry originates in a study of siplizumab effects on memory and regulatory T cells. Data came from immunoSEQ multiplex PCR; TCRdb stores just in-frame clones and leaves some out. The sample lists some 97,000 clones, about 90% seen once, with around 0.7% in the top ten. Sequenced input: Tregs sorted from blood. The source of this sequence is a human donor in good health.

The CDR3 spells CASSIGAGSDGELFF. CDR3 DNA: TGCGCCAGCAGCATTGGGGCAGGGTCGGACGGGGAGCTGTTTTTT. The J gene is TRBJ2-2, the V gene TRBV5-1; maybe TRBD1 (5 bases). The CDR3 contains 15 residues. Germline assignment: CDR1 SGHRS and CDR2 YFSETQ. Trimming removed 4 bases from V and 7 bases from J, with 17 bases in between.